These 9 T cell receptor beta chains originate from one sample sequenced in a study of human T cells and chemical hapten exposure. Time point indicated: pre-sensitization, week 0. Treatment denoted: therapeutic diphenylcyclopropenone sensitization with weekly scalp DPC. MiXCR, run by TCRdb on the RACE reads, gives a single entry per CDR3 protein. The sample lists under 300,000 distinct CDR3 sequences, 7.5% to 10% seen once, with over 2% in the top ten. The sample was whole blood, taken in connection with sensitization to the hapten diphenylcyclopropenone (DPC). These receptors came from a woman aged 40 to 55 with alopecia areata. Some clones in this sample may be carry-over from other donors' samples.

The sample holds a few counts of this clonotype. The V gene is TRBV12-3 or TRBV12-4, the J gene TRBJ2-7; TRBD2 matches 7 bases. The junction had 9 bases not matched to a gene; V was cut back by 6 bases and J by 1 base. The CDR3 is 15 residues long. The CDR3 nucleotides are TGTGCCAGCAGCCCAACTAGCGTAAGATCCTACGAGCAGTACTTC. This translates into CASSPTSVRSYEQYF.

This clonotype was recorded at least ten times. The chain couples TRBV6-4 to TRBJ1-5, with unresolved D. The CDR3 spans 15 residues. Germline lookup yields CDR1 MRHNA and CDR2 SNTAGT. Deletions cut 3 bases from V and 2 bases from J, with 11 bases between. The CDR3 sequence: CASSEVADGNQPQHF. CDR3 sequence (DNA): TGTGCCAGCAGTGAAGTTGCGGACGGCAATCAGCCCCAGCATTTT.

In the case of this clonotype: Germline and junction disagree at one end, which may indicate a read error. The V gene is TRBV12-3 or TRBV12-4, the J gene TRBJ2-2; D unresolved. The CDR3 totals 14 residues. Written as DNA, the CDR3 is TGTGTCAGCAGTTCAAAGCCGAGCACCGGGGAGCTGTTTTTT. Translation: CVSSSKPSTGELFF.

The chain carries TRBV6-5 and TRBJ2-3; the D is unclear. The V gene lost 5 bases and the J gene lost 2 bases, with 8 bases spanning the gap. The length of the CDR3 is 13 residues. Per germline, CDR1 MNHEY and CDR2 SVGAGI. CDR3 sequence reads: CASSEEVTDTQYF. As DNA, the CDR3 is TGTGCCAGCAGTGAGGAAGTCACAGATACGCAGTATTTT.

The genes are TRBV7-2 and TRBJ2-1; 9 bases line up with TRBD1. Germline loops: CDR1 SGHTA, CDR2 FQGNSA. Unmatched junction bases numbered 9, after V lost 1 base and J lost 2 bases. CDR3 length equals 18 residues. As DNA, the CDR3 is TGTGCCAGCAGCTTAGAAATGCCGGGACAGGGTACCTACAATGAGCAGTTCTTC. This translates into CASSLEMPGQGTYNEQFF. Full variable domain (remainder filled in from reference TRBV7-2 and TRBJ2-1): GAGVSQSPSNKVTEKGKDVELRCDPISGHTALYWYRQSLGQGLEFLIYFQGNSAPDKSGLPSDRFSAERTGGSVSTLTIQRTQQEDSAVYLCASSLEMPGQGTYNEQFFGPGTRLTVL.

The table lists this clonotype with a few counts. The chain couples TRBV12-3 or TRBV12-4 to TRBJ1-1, with D perhaps matching TRBD1 (5 bases). CDR3 length: 14 residues. Trimming left V 3 bases short and J 1 base short, with 9 bases between. The CDR3 nucleotides are TGTGCCAGCAGTTTTCTACAGGCGAACACTGAAGCTTTCTTT. Translated, it gives CASSFLQANTEAFF.

This clonotype came up a few times. CDR3 sequence reads: CASSPDWNTGELFF. CDR3 DNA sequence: TGTGCCAGCAGCCCTGACTGGAACACCGGGGAGCTGTTTTTT. The J gene is TRBJ2-2, the V gene TRBV7-2, with no clear D. Trimming removed 5 bases from V and 1 base from J, with 8 bases in between. The CDR3 extends over 14 amino acids. Germline V gene lookup returns CDR1 SGHTA and CDR2 FQGNSA. Full variable domain (remainder filled in from reference TRBV7-2 and TRBJ2-2): GAGVSQSPSNKVTEKGKDVELRCDPISGHTALYWYRQSLGQGLEFLIYFQGNSAPDKSGLPSDRFSAERTGGSVSTLTIQRTQQEDSAVYLCASSPDWNTGELFFGEGSRLTVL.

This clonotype turned up a few times. This sequence joins TRBV5-5 and TRBJ2-1; TRBD1 aligns across 7 bases. J was trimmed by 5 bases and V by 3 bases; bases with no gene match: 5. Per the germline V gene, CDR1 is SGHKS and CDR2 is YYEKEE (reference sequence). This CDR3 comprises 14 residues. DNA of the CDR3: TGTGCCAGCAGCTCAACCGGGACAGACAATGAGCAGTTCTTC. It yields the protein CASSSTGTDNEQFF.

The chain recombines TRBV5-6 with TRBJ2-7; D gene uncertain. Trimming took 0 bases from V and 3 from J, leaving 7 bases between them. Germline V CDR1 and CDR2: SGHDT, YYEEEE. The CDR3 runs to 13 residues. In nucleotides, the CDR3 is TGTGCCAGCAGCTTGGCCCTAGGCTACGAGCAGTACTTC. This translates into CASSLALGYEQYF.